These T cell receptor beta chains were read from a single sample in a study of blood T cell repertoires in COVID-19. Some clones are missing from TCRdb's copy, which holds only in-frame ones; the method was immunoSEQ multiplex PCR. The sample carries more than 70,000 clones, 75% to 90% recorded once. The material sequenced was peripheral blood. These receptors came from a man in his 60s with acute or convalescent COVID-19. Each CDR3 is given with its conserved first and last residue.

v_call: TRBV11-2
j_call: TRBJ2-3
cdr3_aa: CASSLVFNPDTQYF

v_call: TRBV7-8
j_call: TRBJ1-5
cdr3_aa: CASSLGGTANQPQHF

v_call: TRBV18
j_call: TRBJ2-2
cdr3_aa: CASSPKGQTRYGELFF

v_call: TRBV14
j_call: TRBJ2-5
cdr3_aa: CASSPLATGTLETQYF

v_call: TRBV9
j_call: TRBJ1-5
cdr3_aa: CASSVTGHSNQPQHF

v_call: TRBV5-1
j_call: TRBJ2-1
cdr3_aa: CASRGSVRSYNEQFF

v_call: TRBV5-1
j_call: TRBJ2-1
cdr3_aa: CASSPRRSGGPYNEQFF

v_call: TRBV11-3
j_call: TRBJ2-3
cdr3_aa: CASSLNSGRGITDTQYF

v_call: TRBV7-2
j_call: TRBJ1-2
cdr3_aa: CASSHDPSTGQPNYGYTF

v_call: TRBV19
j_call: TRBJ1-1
cdr3_aa: CASNKQGITEAFF

v_call: TRBV27
j_call: TRBJ1-1
cdr3_aa: CASSWGGAGTEAFF

v_call: TRBV28
j_call: TRBJ1-2
cdr3_aa: CASSLGGGLAGGYTF

v_call: TRBV30
j_call: TRBJ2-2
cdr3_aa: CAWSVLATDTGELFF

v_call: TRBV7-9
j_call: TRBJ2-1
cdr3_aa: CASSPPLAGGYRSYNEQFF